These 10 T cell receptor beta chains were all obtained from the same sample, sequenced in a study of blood T cell repertoires in COVID-19. TCRdb keeps only in-frame clones here, not all; method: immunoSEQ multiplex PCR. The sample contains tens of thousands of clones, roughly 85% of which appear only once. Sequences were obtained from peripheral blood. These receptors all stem from a human donor in a cohort sampled during active COVID-19.

This chain uses TRBV7-2 with TRBJ1-2, with TRBD1 identical over 8 bases. The length of the CDR3 is 15 residues. Looked up from germline, CDR1 is SGHTA and CDR2 is FQGNSA. The V gene end was trimmed by 1 base and the J gene end by 11 bases; junction bases not matched to a gene: 12. The CDR3 here is CASSLGQGANSLYTF. For the CDR3, the DNA is TGTGCCAGCAGCTTAGGTCAGGGGGCGAATTCCCTGTACACCTTC. The full variable domain, in which reference TRBV7-2 and TRBJ1-2 provide the parts outside the CDR3, is GAGVSQSPSNKVTEKGKDVELRCDPISGHTALYWYRQSLGQGLEFLIYFQGNSAPDKSGLPSDRFSAERTGGSVSTLTIQRTQQEDSAVYLCASSLGQGANSLYTFGSGTRLTVV.

This clone appeared a few times. V and J are TRBV9 and TRBJ1-4, with 9 nucleotides matching TRBD1. The CDR3 runs to 15 residues. Germline CDR1 reads SGDLS; CDR2 reads YYNGEE. V dropped 3 bases and J dropped 5; count of bases not matched to a gene: 5. DNA of the CDR3: TGTGCCAGCAGCGCTACCGGGACAGGGAATGAAAAACTGTTTTTT. Translated, it gives CASSATGTGNEKLFF. The full variable domain, with the rest looked up from reference TRBV9 and TRBJ1-4, is DSGVTQTPKHLITATGQRVTLRCSPRSGDLSVYWYQQSLDQGLQFLIQYYNGEERAKGNILERFSAQQFPDLHSELNLSSLELGDSALYFCASSATGTGNEKLFFGSGTQLSVL.

This sequence joins TRBV7-3 and TRBJ2-2; a weak D match, TRBD1 (7 bases). The CDR3 runs to 14 residues. The V end lost 5 bases, the J end lost 5 bases, and 12 bases lay between the germline ends. Per germline, CDR1 SGHTA and CDR2 FQGTGA. Here the CDR3 DNA reads TGTGCCAGCAGCCAGGGGGGCTGGACCGGGGAGCTGTTTTTT. It translates to CASSQGGWTGELFF.

At least ten counts were recorded for this clone. J is TRBJ1-1 and V is TRBV19; a possible D gene is TRBD1 (6 bases). The ends were cut back, 6 bases at V and 4 bases at J, with 15 bases in the middle. The CDR3 consists of 14 residues. Germline assignment: CDR1 LNHDA and CDR2 SQIVND (reference sequence). The CDR3 reads CASSHQGMVTEAFF. CDR3 DNA sequence: TGTGCCAGTAGCCATCAGGGGATGGTCACTGAAGCTTTCTTT.

The rearrangement joins TRBV9 to TRBJ2-5; 8 nucleotides line up with TRBD2. CDR1 is SGDLS and CDR2 is YYNGEE in the germline V gene. Trimming took 4 bases from V and 2 from J; bases not matched to a gene: 7. This CDR3 comprises 15 residues. CDR3 bases: TGTGCCAGCAGCCCCAGGGGCGGGGGGCAAGAGACCCAGTACTTC. Translation: CASSPRGGGQETQYF.

The CDR3 DNA sequence: TGTGCCATCAGCGCAGGTGCCAATGAAAAACTGTTTTTT. It specifies CAISAGANEKLFF. V and J are TRBV10-3 and TRBJ1-4; the D is unclear. Per the germline V gene, CDR1 is ENHRY and CDR2 is SYGVKD. The CDR3 runs to 13 residues. Trimming took off 6 bases at V and 5 bases at J, with 10 bases between the two ends.

The chain is built from TRBV13 and TRBJ2-7; D may be TRBD2 (6 bases). V lost 4 bases and J lost 3, with 13 bases in between. Germline V gene lookup returns CDR1 PRHDT and CDR2 FYEKMQ (reference sequence). The CDR3 is 14 residues long. In DNA, the CDR3 is TGTGCCAGCAGCTCTCGGGACTCAGACTACGAGCAGTACTTC. Protein product: CASSSRDSDYEQYF.

J is TRBJ2-1 and V is TRBV11-3; unclear D gene. Germline V gene data show CDR1 as SGHNT and CDR2 as YENEEA. Trimming removed 1 base at V and 9 bases at J, with 13 bases between. This CDR3 spans 14 amino acids. The CDR3 DNA is TGTGCCAGCAGCTTAGGACCGGAACCGGGTGAGCAGTTCTTC. This codes for CASSLGPEPGEQFF. The whole variable domain, remainder taken from reference TRBV11-3 and TRBJ2-1, is EAGVVQSPRYKIIEKKQPVAFWCNPISGHNTLYWYLQNLGQGPELLIRYENEEAVDDSQLPKDRFSAERLKGVDSTLKIQPAELGDSAVYLCASSLGPEPGEQFFGPGTRLTVL.

V usage is TRBV18 and J usage is TRBJ2-5, with TRBD1 matching 7 bases. There are 15 residues in the CDR3. V was pared by 0 bases and J by 5 bases, with 6 bases of the junction left unmatched. The germline CDR1 and CDR2 sequences are KGHSH and LQKENI. The chain's CDR3 is CASSPPGQVYETQYF. The CDR3 DNA follows: TGTGCCAGCTCACCACCCGGACAGGTTTATGAGACCCAGTACTTC. The full variable domain, its missing parts supplied by reference TRBV18 and TRBJ2-5, is NAGVMQNPRHLVRRRGQEARLRCSPMKGHSHVYWYRQLPEEGLKFMVYLQKENIIDESGMPKERFSAEFPKEGPSILRIQQVVRGDSAAYFCASSPPGQVYETQYFGPGTRLLVL.

This clone was found once. The CDR3 is CASSIGRGTEAFF. The CDR3 DNA follows: TGTGCCAGTAGTATTGGGAGGGGCACTGAAGCTTTCTTT. The chain combines TRBV19 with TRBJ1-1, with D maybe TRBD1 (5 bases). The germline CDR1 and CDR2 sequences are LNHDA and SQIVND (reference sequence). Between the trimmed V and J ends, which lost 3 bases and 4 bases, there was a span of 9 bases. CDR3 length: 13 amino acids.